The sequence of this TCR beta chain was determined in a study of long-term antiretroviral therapy in people with HIV. The assay, immunoSEQ v3.0, was run at survey level. The table came from immunoSEQ multiplex PCR; TCRdb's copy has only in-frame clones and leaves some out. The sample shows approximately 32,000 clones, approximately 83% of them seen only once. Concerning this clone: No antigen is known for it.

Study-wide points: Clones with expansion before ART led the repertoire at all time points. Samples were collected from the mid-2000s to the late 2010s under possibly less effective ART regimens.

The sequencing used unsorted PBMCs, collected 0.4 years before starting antiretroviral therapy. The TCR comes from a man between 18 and 35 years old with HIV.

CDR3 nucleotides: TGCGCCAGCAGCCTTGGGGGGGAGAAGCCCCAGCATTTT. Encoded protein: CASSLGGEKPQHF. This chain joins TRBV5-1 and TRBJ1-5, with D possibly matching TRBD1 (5 bases). This CDR3 is built from 13 residues. Trimming removed 4 bases at V and 8 bases at J, with 13 bases between. Germline V gene sequence: CDR1 SGHRS, CDR2 YFSETQ. Together with reference TRBV5-1 and TRBJ1-5, the CDR3 gives the full variable domain: KAGVTQTPRYLIKTRGQQVTLSCSPISGHRSVSWYQQTPGQGLQFLFEYFSETQRNKGNFPGRFSGRQFSNSRSEMNVSTLELGDSALYLCASSLGGEKPQHFGDGTRLSIL.